What follows are 10 T cell receptor beta chains derived from one specimen sequenced in a study of T-cell reconstitution after alpha-beta-depleted transplantation in children. Construction of the TCRbeta library involved unique molecular identifiers. One entry per CDR3 protein results from TCRdb running MiXCR on the PCR reads. The sample consists of around 700,000 distinct CDR3 sequences, roughly 13% of them appearing once. Sequenced material: PBMCs, taken before TCRalphabeta/CD19-depleted stem cell transplant. These receptors were taken from a girl between 2 and 10 years old with congenital amegakaryocytic thrombocytopenia, due to receive a stem cell transplant.

This clonotype occurred many times. The chain links TRBV12-3 or TRBV12-4 to TRBJ2-2, with D unclear. V was clipped by 5 bases and J by 6 bases, with 10 bases between them. The length of the CDR3 is 13 residues. CDR3 residues: CASSQTSAGELFF. In nucleotides, the CDR3 is TGTGCCAGCAGTCAAACCTCGGCCGGGGAGCTGTTTTTT.

This clonotype appeared many times. Compared with germline, one end of the junction differs, possibly owing to a read error. The chain employs TRBV7-3 and TRBJ2-1; D is possibly TRBD1 (5 bases). This CDR3 is 13 amino acids long. In germline, CDR1 is SGHTA, CDR2 FQGTGA. The CDR3 here is CASSLSEGVLLSF. The CDR3 DNA sequence: TGTGCCAGCAGCTTATCGGAAGGGGTCCTCCTTAGCTTC.

This clonotype has only one observation. The chain links TRBV5-6 to TRBJ1-1; no clear D gene. Germline V gene sequence: CDR1 SGHDT, CDR2 YYEEEE. The ends were cut back, 4 bases at V and 1 base at J, with 14 bases in the middle. CDR3 size: 15 residues. Here the CDR3 DNA reads TGTGCCAGCAGCCCCCCTATGAGTGGGAACACTGAAGCTTTCTTT. As protein: CASSPPMSGNTEAFF.

This clonotype has at least ten counts. The J gene is TRBJ2-1, the V gene TRBV24-1; D gene unclear. The CDR3 runs to 14 residues. CDR1 and CDR2 (germline): KGHDR, SFDVKD. V lost 4 bases and J lost 8, with 14 bases in between. CDR3: CATSETSSADEQFF. The CDR3, as DNA: TGTGCCACCAGTGAAACGTCCAGCGCGGATGAGCAGTTCTTC.

This clonotype was recorded at least ten times. The chain has TRBV29-1 and TRBJ2-2; possible D gene TRBD1, 5 bases. V was cut by 8 bases and J by 6 bases, with 13 bases left in between. This CDR3 spans 12 amino acids. Germline assignment: CDR1 SQVTM and CDR2 ANQGSEA. DNA for the CDR3: TGCAGCTTCACAGGATATCCCGGGGAGCTGTTTTTT. It codes for CSFTGYPGELFF.

This clonotype was observed a handful of times. The chain combines TRBV5-1 with TRBJ2-1; D uncertain. This CDR3 has 15 amino acids. The V and J ends lost 5 bases and 0 bases respectively, with 12 bases between them. The germline V gene has CDR1 SGHRS and CDR2 YFSETQ. The chain's CDR3 is CASSPDVSSYNEQFF. The DNA of the CDR3 is TGCGCCAGCAGTCCAGACGTGAGCTCCTACAATGAGCAGTTCTTC.

The J gene is TRBJ2-7, the V gene TRBV5-1, with D tentatively TRBD1 or TRBD2 (5 bases each). The V end was cut by 4 bases, the J end by 2 bases, with 10 bases between. The CDR3 is made up of 13 amino acids. Germline lookup yields CDR1 SGHRS and CDR2 YFSETQ. The CDR3 sequence: CASSNRDPYEQYF. Here the CDR3 DNA reads TGCGCCAGCAGCAACCGGGACCCCTACGAGCAGTACTTC.

This clonotype showed up just a few times. V and J are TRBV5-1 and TRBJ2-1, with 7 bases identical to TRBD2. In germline, CDR1 is SGHRS, CDR2 YFSETQ. The CDR3 spans 19 residues. The V gene end was trimmed by 4 bases and the J gene end by 1 base; junction bases not matched to a gene: 17. For the CDR3, the DNA is TGCGCCAGCAGCGATCTTGGGACGGCGGGAGAGGGATCCTACAATGAGCAGTTCTTC. Protein sequence: CASSDLGTAGEGSYNEQFF.

In DNA, the CDR3 is TGTGCCAGCAGCTTAGGTCCGGGGGCTCGCTATGGCTACACCTTC. This gives the protein CASSLGPGARYGYTF. The chain uses TRBV11-2 and TRBJ1-2; TRBD1 is a possible D gene (6 bases). V lost 1 base, J lost 4 bases, and 13 bases lay in between. The CDR3 covers 15 residues. Germline CDR1 reads SGHAT; CDR2 reads FQNNGV.

This clonotype has at least ten counts. This chain links TRBV7-2 with TRBJ2-1; D gene uncertain. Between the trimmed V and J ends, which lost 3 bases and 5 bases, there was a span of 8 bases. The CDR3 totals 13 residues. Germline loops: CDR1 SGHTA, CDR2 FQGNSA. This chain's CDR3 is CASSFLGNNEQFF. CDR3 nucleotides: TGTGCCAGCAGCTTTCTCGGTAACAATGAGCAGTTCTTC.